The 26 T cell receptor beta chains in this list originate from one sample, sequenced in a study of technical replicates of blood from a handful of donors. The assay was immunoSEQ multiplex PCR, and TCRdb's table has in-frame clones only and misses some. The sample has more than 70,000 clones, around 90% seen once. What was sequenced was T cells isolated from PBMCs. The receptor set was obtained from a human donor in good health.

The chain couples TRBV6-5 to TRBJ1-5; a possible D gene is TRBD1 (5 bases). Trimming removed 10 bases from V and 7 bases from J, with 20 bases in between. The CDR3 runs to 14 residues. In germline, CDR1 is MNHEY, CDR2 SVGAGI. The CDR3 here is CATARAGQYQPQHF. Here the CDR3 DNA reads TGTGCCACCGCTCGGGCCGGACAATACCAGCCCCAGCATTTT.

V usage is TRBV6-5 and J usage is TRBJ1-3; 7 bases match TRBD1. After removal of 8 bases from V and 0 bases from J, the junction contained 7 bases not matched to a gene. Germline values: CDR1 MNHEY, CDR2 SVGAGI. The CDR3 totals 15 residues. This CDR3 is CASSRDRLSGNTIYF. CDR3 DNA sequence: TGTGCCAGCTCACGGGACAGACTCTCTGGAAACACCATATATTTT.

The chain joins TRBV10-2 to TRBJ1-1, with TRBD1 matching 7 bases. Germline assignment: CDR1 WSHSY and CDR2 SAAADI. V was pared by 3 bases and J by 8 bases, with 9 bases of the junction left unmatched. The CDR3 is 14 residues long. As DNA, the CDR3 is TGCGCCAGCAGTGATAGGGGACAGCGGAGGGAAGCTTTCTTT. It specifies CASSDRGQRREAFF.

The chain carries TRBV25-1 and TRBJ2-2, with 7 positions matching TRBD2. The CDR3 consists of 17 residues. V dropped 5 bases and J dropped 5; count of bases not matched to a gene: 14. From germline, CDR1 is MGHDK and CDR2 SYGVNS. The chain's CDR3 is CASSPMSGREGTGELFF. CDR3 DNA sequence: TGTGCCAGCAGTCCGATGTCGGGCAGGGAGGGAACCGGGGAGCTGTTTTTT.

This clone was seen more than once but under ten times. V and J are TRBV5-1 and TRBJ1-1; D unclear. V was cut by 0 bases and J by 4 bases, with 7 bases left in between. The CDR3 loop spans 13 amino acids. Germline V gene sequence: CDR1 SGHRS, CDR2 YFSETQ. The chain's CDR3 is CASSLVQSTEAFF. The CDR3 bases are TGCGCCAGCAGCTTGGTACAAAGCACTGAAGCTTTCTTT.

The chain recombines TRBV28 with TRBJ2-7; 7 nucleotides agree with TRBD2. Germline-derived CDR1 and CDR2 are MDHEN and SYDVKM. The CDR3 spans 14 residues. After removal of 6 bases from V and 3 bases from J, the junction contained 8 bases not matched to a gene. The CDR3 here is CASSEPGLNYEQYF. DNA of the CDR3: TGTGCCAGCAGCGAACCGGGACTAAACTACGAGCAGTACTTC.

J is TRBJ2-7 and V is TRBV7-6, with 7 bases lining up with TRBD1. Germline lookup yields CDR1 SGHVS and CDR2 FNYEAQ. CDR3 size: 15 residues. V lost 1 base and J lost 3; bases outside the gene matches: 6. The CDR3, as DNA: TGTGCCAGCAGCTTAGTACAGGGGCAATACTACGAGCAGTACTTC. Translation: CASSLVQGQYYEQYF.

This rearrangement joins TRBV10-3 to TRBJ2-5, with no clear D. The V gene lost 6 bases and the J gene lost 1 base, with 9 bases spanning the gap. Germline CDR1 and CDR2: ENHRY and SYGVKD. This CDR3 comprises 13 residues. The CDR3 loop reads CAISETGQETQYF. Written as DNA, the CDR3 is TGTGCCATCAGCGAGACTGGCCAAGAGACCCAGTACTTC.

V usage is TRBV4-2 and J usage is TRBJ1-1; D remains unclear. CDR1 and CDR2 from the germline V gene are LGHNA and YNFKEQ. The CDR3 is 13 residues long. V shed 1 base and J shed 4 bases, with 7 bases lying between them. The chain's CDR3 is CASSQVESTEAFF. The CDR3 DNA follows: TGTGCCAGCAGCCAAGTAGAATCCACTGAAGCTTTCTTT.

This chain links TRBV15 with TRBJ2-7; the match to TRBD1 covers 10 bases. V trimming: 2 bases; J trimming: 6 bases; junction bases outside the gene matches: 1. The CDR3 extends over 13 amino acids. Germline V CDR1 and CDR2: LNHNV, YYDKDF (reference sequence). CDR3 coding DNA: TGTGCCACCAGCAGAAGGACAGGGGGCGAGCAGTACTTC. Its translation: CATSRRTGGEQYF.

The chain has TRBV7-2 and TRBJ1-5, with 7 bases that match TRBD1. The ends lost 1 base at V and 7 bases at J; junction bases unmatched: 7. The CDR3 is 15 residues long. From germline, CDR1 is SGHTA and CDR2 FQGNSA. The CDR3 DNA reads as TGTGCCAGCAGCTTAGGGGGACCCAGGGGGCAGCCCCAGCATTTT. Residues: CASSLGGPRGQPQHF.

CDR3 sequence: CASGIWTRNEKLFF. CDR3 DNA: TGTGCCAGCGGGATTTGGACTCGGAATGAAAAACTGTTTTTT. The rearrangement links TRBV7-6 to TRBJ1-4; D remains ambiguous. The germline CDR1 and CDR2 sequences are SGHVS and FNYEAQ. Trimming cost V 8 bases and J 5 bases, with 15 bases left between them. CDR3 size: 14 residues.

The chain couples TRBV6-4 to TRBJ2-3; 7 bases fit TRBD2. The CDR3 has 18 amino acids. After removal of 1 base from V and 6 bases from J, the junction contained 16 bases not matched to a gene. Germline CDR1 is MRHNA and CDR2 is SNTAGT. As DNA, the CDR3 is TGTGCCAGCAGTGACTTGGGGGGGACCCCAGGATTCGCGGATACGCAGTATTTT. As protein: CASSDLGGTPGFADTQYF.

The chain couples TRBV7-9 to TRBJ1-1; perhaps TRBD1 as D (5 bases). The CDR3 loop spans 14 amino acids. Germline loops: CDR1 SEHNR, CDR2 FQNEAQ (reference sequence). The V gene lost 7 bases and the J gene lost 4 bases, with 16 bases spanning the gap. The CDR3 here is CASTGQGGGTEAFF. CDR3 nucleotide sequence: TGTGCCAGCACCGGGCAGGGAGGAGGCACTGAAGCTTTCTTT.

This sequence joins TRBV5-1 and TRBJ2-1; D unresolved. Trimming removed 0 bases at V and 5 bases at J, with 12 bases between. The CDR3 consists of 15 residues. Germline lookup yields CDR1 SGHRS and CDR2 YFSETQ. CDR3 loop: CASSLGVVVDNEQFF. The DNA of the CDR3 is TGCGCCAGCAGCTTGGGCGTAGTCGTCGACAATGAGCAGTTCTTC.

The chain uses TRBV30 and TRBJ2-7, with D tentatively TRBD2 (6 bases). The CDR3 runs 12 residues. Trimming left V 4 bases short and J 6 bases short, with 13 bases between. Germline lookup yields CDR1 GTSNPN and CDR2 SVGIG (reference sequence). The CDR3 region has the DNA TGTGCCTGGACCAGGGAGGTGGGCGAGCAGTACTTC. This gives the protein CAWTREVGEQYF. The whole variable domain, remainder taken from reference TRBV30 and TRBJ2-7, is SQTIHQWPATLVQPVGSPLSLECTVEGTSNPNLYWYRQAAGRGLQLLFYSVGIGQISSEVPQNLSASRPQDRQFILSSKKLLLSDSGFYLCAWTREVGEQYFGPGTRLTVT.

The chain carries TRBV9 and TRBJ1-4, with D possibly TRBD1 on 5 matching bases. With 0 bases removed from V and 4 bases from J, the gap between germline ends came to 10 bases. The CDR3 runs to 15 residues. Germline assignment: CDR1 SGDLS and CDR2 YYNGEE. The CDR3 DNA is TGTGCCAGCAGCGTAGAAGACAGAAATAATGAAAAACTGTTTTTT. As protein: CASSVEDRNNEKLFF.

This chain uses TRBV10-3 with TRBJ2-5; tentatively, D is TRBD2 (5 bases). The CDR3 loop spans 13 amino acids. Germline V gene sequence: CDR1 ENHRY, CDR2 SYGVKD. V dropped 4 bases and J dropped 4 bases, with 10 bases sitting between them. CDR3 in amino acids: CAISGGKAETQYF. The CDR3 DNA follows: TGTGCCATCAGTGGAGGGAAAGCAGAGACCCAGTACTTC.

Here the CDR3 reads CASTPRAGGSIREQYF. Written as DNA, the CDR3 is TGTGCCAGCACCCCTCGGGCGGGAGGAAGTATCCGCGAGCAGTACTTC. V is TRBV27 and J is TRBJ2-5; 8 nucleotides match TRBD2. The DNA end is a closer match to TRBJ2-7, so the J assignment may be wrong. There are 16 residues in the CDR3. Germline V gives CDR1 MNHEY, CDR2 SMNVEV (reference sequence).

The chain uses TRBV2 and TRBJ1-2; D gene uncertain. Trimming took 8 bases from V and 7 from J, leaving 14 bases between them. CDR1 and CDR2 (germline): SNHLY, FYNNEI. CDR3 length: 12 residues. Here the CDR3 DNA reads TGTGCCAGCGGGCTAACCCCCCGTGGCTACACCTTC. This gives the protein CASGLTPRGYTF.

The chain's CDR3 is CASTMSYEQYF. For the CDR3, the DNA is TGTGCCAGCACCATGTCCTACGAGCAGTACTTC. This sequence joins TRBV7-9 and TRBJ2-7, with unresolved D. The CDR3 is made up of 11 amino acids. Germline V gene lookup returns CDR1 SEHNR and CDR2 FQNEAQ (reference sequence). Trimming pared 7 bases from V and 1 base from J, leaving 5 bases between. The complete variable domain, with remaining parts taken from reference TRBV7-9 and TRBJ2-7, reads DTGVSQNPRHKITKRGQNVTFRCDPISEHNRLYWYRQTLGQGPEFLTYFQNEAQLEKSRLLSDRFSAERPKGSFSTLEIQRTEQGDSAMYLCASTMSYEQYFGPGTRLTVT.

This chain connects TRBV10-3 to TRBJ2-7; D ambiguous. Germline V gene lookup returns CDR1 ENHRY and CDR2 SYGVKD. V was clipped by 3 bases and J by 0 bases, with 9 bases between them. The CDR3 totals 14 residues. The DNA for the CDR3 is TGTGCCATCAGTGACAGACAAAGCTCCTACGAGCAGTACTTC. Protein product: CAISDRQSSYEQYF.

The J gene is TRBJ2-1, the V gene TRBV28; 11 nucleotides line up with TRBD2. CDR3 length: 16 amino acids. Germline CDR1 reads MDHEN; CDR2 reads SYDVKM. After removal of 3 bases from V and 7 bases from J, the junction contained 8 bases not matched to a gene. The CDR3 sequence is CASSFAGTSGINEQFF. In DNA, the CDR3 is TGTGCCAGCAGTTTCGCCGGGACTAGCGGCATAAATGAGCAGTTCTTC.

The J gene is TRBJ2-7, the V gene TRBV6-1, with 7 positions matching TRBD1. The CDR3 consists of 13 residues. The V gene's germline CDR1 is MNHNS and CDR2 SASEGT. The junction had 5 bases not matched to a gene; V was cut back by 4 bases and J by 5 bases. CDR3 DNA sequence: TGTGCCAGCAGTGGACAGGGAGCCCACGAGCAGTACTTC. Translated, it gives CASSGQGAHEQYF.

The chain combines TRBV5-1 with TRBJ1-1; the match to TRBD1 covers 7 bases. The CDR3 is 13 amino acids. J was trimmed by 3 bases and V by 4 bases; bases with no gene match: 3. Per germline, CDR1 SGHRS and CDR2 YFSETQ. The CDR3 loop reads CASSQGGDTEAFF. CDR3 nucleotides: TGCGCCAGCAGCCAGGGGGGAGACACTGAAGCTTTCTTT.

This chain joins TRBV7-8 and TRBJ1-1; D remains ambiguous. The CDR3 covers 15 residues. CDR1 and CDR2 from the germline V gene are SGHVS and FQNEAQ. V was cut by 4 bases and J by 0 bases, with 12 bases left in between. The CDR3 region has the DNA TGTGCCAGCAGCTCAAGCCTCTTAATGAACACTGAAGCTTTCTTT. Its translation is CASSSSLLMNTEAFF.